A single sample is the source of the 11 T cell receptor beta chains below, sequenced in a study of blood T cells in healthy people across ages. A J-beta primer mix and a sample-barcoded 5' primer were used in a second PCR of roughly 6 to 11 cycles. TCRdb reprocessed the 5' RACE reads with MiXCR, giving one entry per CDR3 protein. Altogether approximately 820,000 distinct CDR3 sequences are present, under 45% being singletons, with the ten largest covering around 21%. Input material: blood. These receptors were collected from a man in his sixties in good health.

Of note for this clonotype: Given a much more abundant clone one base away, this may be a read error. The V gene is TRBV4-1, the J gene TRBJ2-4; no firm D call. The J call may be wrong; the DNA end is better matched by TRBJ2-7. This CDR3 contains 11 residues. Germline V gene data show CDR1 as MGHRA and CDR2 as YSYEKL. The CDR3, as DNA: TGCGCCAGCAGCATCCGTGGCGAGCAGTACTTC. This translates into CASSIRGEQYF.

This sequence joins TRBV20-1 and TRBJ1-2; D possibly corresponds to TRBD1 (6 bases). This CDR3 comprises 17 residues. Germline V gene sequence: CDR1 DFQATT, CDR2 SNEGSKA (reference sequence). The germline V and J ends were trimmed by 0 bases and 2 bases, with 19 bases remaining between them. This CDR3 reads CSARDVHRENANYGYTF. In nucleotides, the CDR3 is TGCAGTGCTAGAGATGTGCACAGGGAGAATGCGAACTATGGCTACACCTTC.

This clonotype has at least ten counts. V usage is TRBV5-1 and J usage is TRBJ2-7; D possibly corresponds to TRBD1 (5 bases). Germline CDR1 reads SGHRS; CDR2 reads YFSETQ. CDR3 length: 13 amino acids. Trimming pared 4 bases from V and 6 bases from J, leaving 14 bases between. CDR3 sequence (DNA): TGCGCCAGCAGCCCTACAGGTGGGGTCGAGCAGTACTTC. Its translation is CASSPTGGVEQYF.

CDR3 sequence (DNA): TGTGCCAGCAGCTTAGCGCTGGGGGTCGGGGCCAACGTCCTGACTTTC. Its protein product is CASSLALGVGANVLTF. The chain combines TRBV7-9 with TRBJ2-6; the D gene could be TRBD1 or TRBD2 (5 bases each). V shed 0 bases and J shed 4 bases, with 10 bases lying between them. CDR1 SEHNR and CDR2 FQNEAQ come from the germline V gene (reference sequence). The CDR3 contains 16 residues.

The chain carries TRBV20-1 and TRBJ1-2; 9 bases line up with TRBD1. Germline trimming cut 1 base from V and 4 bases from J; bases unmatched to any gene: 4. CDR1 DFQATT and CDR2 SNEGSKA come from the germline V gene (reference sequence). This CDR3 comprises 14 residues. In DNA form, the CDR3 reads TGCAGTGCTAGAGTCCTACAGGGGGCCTATGGCTACACCTTC. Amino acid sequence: CSARVLQGAYGYTF.

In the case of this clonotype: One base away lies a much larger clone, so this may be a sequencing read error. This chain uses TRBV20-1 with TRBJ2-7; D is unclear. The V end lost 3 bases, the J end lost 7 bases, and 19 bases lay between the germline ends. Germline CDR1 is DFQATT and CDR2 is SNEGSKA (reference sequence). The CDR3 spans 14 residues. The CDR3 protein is CSASPIPTYNEQYF. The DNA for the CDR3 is TGCAGTGCTAGCCCCATTCCTACTTACAATGAGCAGTACTTC.

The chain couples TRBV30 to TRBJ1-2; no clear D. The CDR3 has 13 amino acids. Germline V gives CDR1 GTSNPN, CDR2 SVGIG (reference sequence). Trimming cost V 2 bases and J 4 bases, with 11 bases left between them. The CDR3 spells CAWSPRPGYGYTF. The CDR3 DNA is TGTGCCTGGAGTCCCAGGCCAGGCTATGGCTACACCTTC.

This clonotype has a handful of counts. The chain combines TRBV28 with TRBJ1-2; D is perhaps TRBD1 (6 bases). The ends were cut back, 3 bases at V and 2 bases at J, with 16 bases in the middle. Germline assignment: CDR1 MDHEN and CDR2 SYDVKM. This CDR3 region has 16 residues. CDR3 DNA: TGTGCCAGCAGTTTGGGAGGGGGGGGACTAAACTATGGCTACACCTTC. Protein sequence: CASSLGGGGLNYGYTF.

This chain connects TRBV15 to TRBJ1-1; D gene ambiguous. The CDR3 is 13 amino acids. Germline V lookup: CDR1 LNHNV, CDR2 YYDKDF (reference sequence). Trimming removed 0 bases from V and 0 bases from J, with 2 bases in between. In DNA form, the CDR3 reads TGTGCCACCAGCAGAGAACTGAACACTGAAGCTTTCTTT. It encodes CATSRELNTEAFF.

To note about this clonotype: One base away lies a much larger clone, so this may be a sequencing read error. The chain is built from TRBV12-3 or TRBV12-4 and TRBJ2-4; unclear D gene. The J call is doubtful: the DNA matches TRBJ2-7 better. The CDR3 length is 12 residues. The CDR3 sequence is CASARHQSEQYF. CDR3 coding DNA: TGTGCCAGCGCCAGGCACCAATCCGAGCAGTACTTC.

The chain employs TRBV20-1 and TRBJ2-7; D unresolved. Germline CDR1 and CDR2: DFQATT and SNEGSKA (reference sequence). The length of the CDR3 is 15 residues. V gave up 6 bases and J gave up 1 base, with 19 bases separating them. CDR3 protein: CSATTVGHVSYEQYF. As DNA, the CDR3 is TGCAGTGCCACGACCGTCGGGCACGTATCCTACGAGCAGTACTTC.